The 17 T cell receptor beta chains below come from one sample, sequenced in a study of shared clonotypes between healthy human individuals (dated by TCRdb to about 2020). For the CD8 naive samples, CD45RO-negative cells were positively selected for CCR7, yielding a CD45RA+CCR7+ population from which TemRA cells were excluded. Receptor libraries were prepared by the immunoSEQ multiplex PCR assay. Entries here come from immuneACCESS through TCRdb and include only in-frame sequences with V and J called. Some clones fail to appear in such tables; in the studies checked, an unresolved V gene covers under half of the shortfall, and the cause of the remainder is unknown. The sample profile shows 550,000 to 650,000 clones; roughly 95% of them were found once. The top ten clonotypes cover 0.095% to 0.13% of the sample. The sequencing sample was made of naive CD8+ T cells sorted from blood. The cell subset or site label, as the study defines it: CD45RA+CCR7+. These receptors were obtained from a woman aged 25 to 39 in good health.

The chain joins TRBV7-9 to TRBJ2-5; maybe TRBD1 (6 bases). Matching the DNA end better, TRBJ2-7 makes the J call doubtful. CDR1 is SEHNR, CDR2 FQNEAQ, per germline (reference sequence). This CDR3 contains 14 residues. The CDR3 nucleotides are TGTGCCAGCAGCCACCGGGACACTCCCTACGAGCAGTACTTC. It yields the protein CASSHRDTPYEQYF.

In this sample, this clone turned up once. The chain combines TRBV4-2 with TRBJ2-1; D gene ambiguous. Per germline, CDR1 LGHNA and CDR2 YNFKEQ. This CDR3 comprises 20 residues. V was pared by 0 bases and J by 0 bases, with 21 bases between. The CDR3 coding sequence is TGTGCCAGCAGCCAAGATCCGGGCTTAGCAGGCGTGAGCTCCTACAATGAGCAGTTCTTC. Amino acid sequence: CASSQDPGLAGVSSYNEQFF.

V and J are TRBV9 and TRBJ1-1, with D perhaps TRBD1 (5 bases). This CDR3 is 13 amino acids long. Looked up from germline, CDR1 is SGDLS and CDR2 is YYNGEE. V was cut by 4 bases and J by 9 bases, with 16 bases left in between. In DNA, the CDR3 is TGTGCCAGCAGCTCAGACAGTGAGGGGAAAGCTTTCTTT. Translating gives CASSSDSEGKAFF.

The V call is TRBV19, the J call TRBJ1-1, with TRBD1 as a possible D gene (6 bases). In germline, CDR1 is LNHDA, CDR2 SQIVND (reference sequence). This CDR3 spans 13 amino acids. Trimming stripped 2 bases from V and 6 bases from J, with 10 bases between. This CDR3 is CASSIMEGAEAFF. CDR3 sequence (DNA): TGTGCCAGTAGTATAATGGAGGGGGCTGAAGCTTTCTTT.

The chain is built from TRBV13 and TRBJ2-7, with D perhaps matching TRBD2 (6 bases). Deletions cut 0 bases from V and 2 bases from J, with 11 bases between. The V gene's germline CDR1 is PRHDT and CDR2 FYEKMQ (reference sequence). The CDR3 spans 15 residues. The CDR3 region is CASSLGLAPTYEQYF. DNA of the CDR3: TGTGCCAGCAGCTTAGGTCTAGCGCCAACCTACGAGCAGTACTTC.

The chain employs TRBV19 and TRBJ2-1, with 13 bases matching TRBD2. The germline CDR1 and CDR2 sequences are LNHDA and SQIVND (reference sequence). The CDR3 consists of 16 residues. Trimming at V came to 5 bases and at J to 8 bases, leaving 9 bases not matched to a gene. The DNA for the CDR3 is TGTGCCAGTAGTTCCAGGACTAGCGGGAGAAGCCATGAGCAGTTCTTC. Residues: CASSSRTSGRSHEQFF.

Remarks on this clone: Within the sample, other DNA sequences also encode this same CDR3. The DNA for the CDR3 is TGTGCCAGCAGCTTCGGGAGCTACGAGCAGTACTTC. The encoded protein is CASSFGSYEQYF. The chain recombines TRBV11-2 with TRBJ2-7; D possibly corresponds to TRBD2 (6 bases). The CDR3 covers 12 residues. CDR1 is SGHAT, CDR2 FQNNGV, per germline. Trimming stripped 3 bases from V and 3 bases from J, with 6 bases between.

The chain is built from TRBV2 and TRBJ2-5; 9 positions match TRBD2. The germline CDR1 and CDR2 sequences are SNHLY and FYNNEI. The length of the CDR3 is 15 residues. V lost 3 bases and J lost 5; bases outside the gene matches: 7. DNA for the CDR3: TGTGCCAGCAGTGACGCGGGAGGGGGTGTGGAGACCCAGTACTTC. Amino acid sequence: CASSDAGGGVETQYF.

The V and J genes are TRBV19 and TRBJ1-1; no clear D. The CDR3 covers 14 residues. The ends were cut back, 1 base at V and 3 bases at J, with 9 bases in the middle. CDR1 is LNHDA and CDR2 is SQIVND in the germline V gene (reference sequence). CDR3: CASSIGVGYTEAFF. CDR3 sequence (DNA): TGTGCCAGTAGTATAGGGGTCGGCTACACTGAAGCTTTCTTT.

This chain connects TRBV2 to TRBJ1-2, with a tentative D call TRBD1 (5 bases). The length of the CDR3 is 17 residues. Trimming took 8 bases from V and 8 from J, leaving 30 bases between them. Germline CDR1 SNHLY, CDR2 FYNNEI. The DNA for the CDR3 is TGTGCCAGCGGGCCTCCAGGGAGACACCCCCTGACGGCGGGCTACACCTTC. Translated: CASGPPGRHPLTAGYTF.

This clone was detected only a few times. J is TRBJ1-1 and V is TRBV27, with D unresolved. The CDR3 runs 11 residues. V dropped 3 bases and J dropped 6 bases, with 5 bases sitting between them. CDR1 is MNHEY, CDR2 SMNVEV, per germline (reference sequence). This CDR3 reads CASSFGSEAFF. CDR3 DNA: TGTGCCAGCAGTTTTGGGTCTGAAGCTTTCTTT.

The chain links TRBV7-9 to TRBJ1-1, with 7 positions matching TRBD1. The CDR3 contains 13 residues. Trimming removed 3 bases from V and 8 bases from J; junction bases left unmatched: 6. Germline loops: CDR1 SEHNR, CDR2 FQNEAQ (reference sequence). The CDR3 loop is CASSFPGTEEAFF. For the CDR3, the DNA is TGTGCCAGCAGCTTCCCCGGGACAGAGGAAGCTTTCTTT.

Written as DNA, the CDR3 is TGTGCCAGCAGTCCTACCGGGGGGGAGCAGTACTTC. Its protein product is CASSPTGGEQYF. This chain joins TRBV9 and TRBJ2-7; TRBD2 matches at 7 bases. Trimming removed 5 bases from V and 7 bases from J; junction bases left unmatched: 6. The CDR3 runs to 12 residues. The germline gives CDR1 SGDLS, CDR2 YYNGEE.

This chain uses TRBV5-1 with TRBJ2-3; 7 positions agree with TRBD1. J was trimmed by 2 bases and V by 4 bases; bases with no gene match: 4. Germline loops: CDR1 SGHRS, CDR2 YFSETQ. CDR3 size: 14 residues. In DNA form, the CDR3 reads TGCGCCAGCAGCCCAACAGGGGCCACAGATACGCAGTATTTT. It yields the protein CASSPTGATDTQYF.

The chain is built from TRBV13 and TRBJ2-7; 7 bases align to TRBD2. Losses at the gene ends were 5 bases for V and 4 bases for J; bases not matched to a gene: 11. Germline lookup yields CDR1 PRHDT and CDR2 FYEKMQ (reference sequence). CDR3 length: 15 residues. In nucleotides, the CDR3 is TGTGCCAGCAGCATAAATCAGCCAGCGGGGTACGAGCAGTACTTC. This sequence encodes CASSINQPAGYEQYF.

The rearrangement joins TRBV5-6 to TRBJ2-1; 8 nucleotides match TRBD2. Germline-derived CDR1 and CDR2 are SGHDT and YYEEEE. This CDR3 has 16 amino acids. The trim removed 6 bases at V and 9 bases at J, leaving 17 bases unmatched. The CDR3 region is CASIRVAGLVGSEQFF. CDR3 sequence (DNA): TGTGCCAGCATTCGCGTAGCGGGACTCGTAGGAAGTGAGCAGTTCTTC.

The CDR3 DNA follows: TGTGCCAGCCTGGGACAGCTTGCGTACGAGCAGTACTTC. Its translation is CASLGQLAYEQYF. The V gene is TRBV2, the J gene TRBJ2-7, with 7 bases aligning to TRBD1. The CDR3 sequence is 13 residues long. The germline V gene encodes CDR1 SNHLY and CDR2 FYNNEI. V was pared by 8 bases and J by 4 bases, with 8 bases of the junction left unmatched. The variable domain in full, with the rest retrieved from reference TRBV2 and TRBJ2-7, is EPEVTQTPSHQVTQMGQEVILRCVPISNHLYFYWYRQILGQKVEFLVSFYNNEISEKSEIFDDQFSVERPDGSNFTLKIRSTKLEDSAMYFCASLGQLAYEQYFGPGTRLTVT.